A selection of T cell receptor beta chains follows, all from one sample in a study of blood T cells in healthy people across ages. MiXCR, applied by TCRdb to the 5' RACE reads, yields one record per CDR3 protein. Here the sample spans 1.6 million or so distinct CDR3 sequences, about 32% being singletons. Source material: blood. The receptors shown here come from a woman in her twenties or thirties in good health. Both conserved end residues are part of each CDR3. A D gene is named only where the DNA matches it firmly. A clone size is listed for some rows: how often the clone was seen (once, few, many), or a class if it is expanded.

>TRBJ2-7|NA|TRBV11-2|NA|16
CASSSRFGRGTYEQYF
TGTGCCAGCAGCTCTCGCTTCGGCCGGGGGACCTACGAGCAGTACTTC
>TRBJ2-7|NA|TRBV9|NA|14
CASSPSDYTYEQYF
TGTGCCAGCAGCCCCTCGGACTACACCTACGAGCAGTACTTC
>TRBJ2-1|NA|TRBV7-2|TRBD1|15
CASSPSGTGGNEQFF
TGTGCCAGCAGCCCCTCAGGGACAGGGGGCAATGAGCAGTTCTTC
>TRBJ2-3|NA|TRBV5-1|NA|16
CASSLAIGGPADTQYF
TGCGCCAGCAGCTTGGCAATAGGGGGTCCTGCAGATACGCAGTATTTT
>TRBJ1-4|NA|TRBV4-2|NA|15
CASSQGGTQNEKLFF
TGTGCCAGCAGCCAAGGGGGGACTCAGAATGAAAAACTGTTTTTT
>TRBJ2-4|few|TRBV19|TRBD2|14
CASSITWEGDIQYF
TGTGCCAGTAGTATAACTTGGGAGGGAGACATTCAGTACTTC
>TRBJ2-1|NA|TRBV20-1|NA|15
CSARGAGSKGVEQFF
TGCAGTGCTAGAGGCGCAGGGTCTAAGGGGGTTGAGCAGTTCTTC
>TRBJ1-5|NA|TRBV28|TRBD1|15
CASSSRDRVGQPQHF
TGTGCCAGCAGCAGCCGGGACAGGGTTGGTCAGCCCCAGCATTTT
>TRBJ2-5|many|TRBV4-1|NA|16
CASSPSRLVAEETQYF
TGCGCCAGCAGCCCCTCGAGGCTAGTAGCGGAAGAGACCCAGTACTTC
>TRBJ2-1|few|TRBV28|TRBD1|13
CASRRGQANEQFF
TGTGCCAGCAGGCGGGGACAGGCCAATGAGCAGTTCTTC
>TRBJ2-5|NA|TRBV21-1|NA|15
CASSKGLAVRETQYF
TGTGCCAGCAGCAAGGGACTAGCGGTTAGAGAGACCCAGTACTTC
>TRBJ2-7|few|TRBV6-1|NA|14
CASSEQQQTYEQYF
TGTGCCAGCAGTGAGCAACAGCAGACCTACGAGCAGTACTTC
>TRBJ1-1|few|TRBV27|NA|13
CTSSLRPNTEAFF
TGTACCAGCAGTTTAAGGCCGAACACTGAAGCTTTCTTT
>TRBJ2-3|many|TRBV5-1|NA|13
CASSFGTVDTQYF
TGCGCCAGCAGCTTTGGGACGGTTGATACGCAGTATTTT
>TRBJ2-3|NA|TRBV11-2|NA|16
CASSLVRGRGADTRYF
TGTGCCAGCAGCTTAGTTCGGGGGAGAGGGGCAGATACGCGGTATTTT
>TRBJ1-6|NA|TRBV3-1|NA|13
CASSQQGGSPLHF
TGTGCCAGCAGCCAACAGGGCGGTTCACCCCTCCACTTT
>TRBJ1-2|few|TRBV9|NA|13
CASSERRGNGYTF
TGTGCCAGCAGCGAGAGGAGGGGTAATGGCTACACCTTC
>TRBJ2-1|many|TRBV7-8|TRBD2|15
CASSSRAGGPGEQFF
TGTGCCAGCAGCTCGAGGGCGGGAGGGCCAGGTGAGCAGTTCTTC
>TRBJ1-1|few|TRBV20-1|NA|18
CSARAFPGTPQMNTEAFF
TGCAGTGCTAGAGCCTTCCCCGGGACGCCCCAAATGAACACTGAAGCTTTCTTT
>TRBJ1-4|NA|TRBV19|NA|13
CASSPLNFEKLFF
TGTGCCAGTAGTCCCTTGAATTTTGAAAAACTGTTTTTT
>TRBJ2-7|many|TRBV5-5|TRBD2|18
CASSLVYGGGSKPYEQYF
TGTGCCAGCAGCTTGGTCTATGGCGGCGGGAGTAAACCCTACGAGCAGTACTTC
>TRBJ2-5|few|TRBV7-6|NA|14
CASRNRALQETQYF
TGTGCCAGCAGGAACCGGGCCTTACAAGAGACCCAGTACTTC
>TRBJ2-3|NA|TRBV30|NA|17
CAWSNGVIMDHTDTQYF
TGTGCCTGGAGTAACGGGGTAATAATGGACCACACAGATACGCAGTATTTT
>TRBJ2-1|NA|TRBV2|TRBD2|11
CASGRGGAPFF
TGTGCCAGCGGACGCGGGGGGGCACCGTTCTTC
>TRBJ2-1|many|TRBV27|NA|15
CASSFQGPGGREQFF
TGTGCCAGCAGTTTTCAGGGGCCGGGGGGTCGTGAGCAGTTCTTC
>TRBJ2-5|NA|TRBV6-6|NA|13
CASNFGGGETQYF
TGTGCCAGCAATTTCGGGGGTGGGGAGACCCAGTACTTC
>TRBJ1-2|NA|TRBV24-1|NA|15
CATSDSRTDLYGYTF
TGTGCCACCAGTGATTCCCGGACGGATCTATATGGCTACACCTTC
>TRBJ2-3|many|TRBV6-2/TRBV6-3|TRBD2|14
CASVESGEMNTQYF
TGTGCCAGTGTCGAGAGCGGGGAAATGAATACGCAGTATTTT
>TRBJ2-7|NA|TRBV3-1|TRBD2|14
CASSVSSGPSEQYF
TGTGCCAGCAGCGTGAGTAGCGGGCCGAGCGAGCAGTACTTC
>TRBJ2-7|few|TRBV5-1|NA|14
CASSSTQGNYEQYF
TGCGCCAGCAGCTCCACCCAGGGTAATTACGAGCAGTACTTC
>TRBJ2-2|NA|TRBV29-1|TRBD1|16
CSVEDPGQEGTGELFF
TGCAGCGTTGAAGATCCGGGACAGGAGGGTACCGGGGAGCTGTTTTTT
>TRBJ2-1|few|TRBV27|NA|12
CASSPTGHEQFF
TGTGCCAGCTCCCCGACGGGGCACGAGCAGTTCTTC